This note documents a single TCR beta chain sequence. Antigen specificity is unknown. This sample was taken from a study of T cell responses to AZD1222 COVID-19 vaccine. Assay: immunoSEQ multiplex PCR; the TCRdb copy retains only in-frame clones and omits some. The sample includes some 160,000 clones, roughly nine tenths seen only once; the top ten take roughly 1.1%. The CDR3 is 14 amino acids. CDR1 SGDLS and CDR2 YYNGEE come from the germline V gene. V lost 2 bases, J lost 2 bases, and 11 bases lay in between. Study results and caveats: There were mostly white British donors and more females than males, and clonal diversity was possibly underestimated.

The rearrangement links TRBV9 to TRBJ2-7, with D tentatively TRBD1 or TRBD2 (5 bases each). The TCR originated in an adult who received the AZD1222 COVID-19 vaccine. The specimen was peripheral blood, collected 28 days after the second AZD1222 dose. The CDR3 loop is CASSVRDGTYEQYF. The CDR3 DNA sequence: TGTGCCAGCAGCGTCCGGGACGGGACCTACGAGCAGTACTTC. The full variable domain, with the rest looked up from reference TRBV9 and TRBJ2-7, is DSGVTQTPKHLITATGQRVTLRCSPRSGDLSVYWYQQSLDQGLQFLIQYYNGEERAKGNILERFSAQQFPDLHSELNLSSLELGDSALYFCASSVRDGTYEQYFGPGTRLTVT.